Shown below are 5 T cell receptor beta chains from a single sample sequenced in a study of regulatory T cells in long-lasting Graves disease. Construction of TCR beta libraries relied on iRepertoire HTBI primers and on Arm-PCR targeting CDR3 regions. One entry per CDR3 protein results from TCRdb running MiXCR on the multiplex PCR reads. The sample comprises about half a million distinct CDR3 sequences, 22% of which are singletons, and roughly 13% rests with the top ten. Regarding time point: persistent/refractory GD, antithyroid drugs over 5 years with positive TRAb. Extracted PBMC RNA gave rise to the TCR library. This material consisted of peripheral blood mononuclear cells (PBMCs), taken when the disease was refractory, from a patient treated with antithyroid drugs. These receptors were collected from a female donor with Graves disease.

The V and J genes are TRBV3-1 and TRBJ1-6; D is uncertain. The CDR3 spans 14 residues. Trimming removed 4 bases at V and 8 bases at J, with 12 bases between. Germline lookup yields CDR1 LGHDT and CDR2 YNNKEL (reference sequence). CDR3 bases: TGTGCCAGCAGCCTCGGGGAGAGGGATTCACCCCTCCACTTT. Protein: CASSLGERDSPLHF.

In this sample, this clonotype turned up a few times. The rearrangement uses TRBV7-2 and TRBJ2-2; D not certain. Trimming cost V 5 bases and J 7 bases, with 20 bases left between them. Germline-derived CDR1 and CDR2 are SGHTA and FQGNSA. CDR3 length equals 16 residues. The CDR3 nucleotides are TGTGCCAGCAGCGCCCACGGGCTCCGTGGGGTCGGGGAGCTGTTTTTT. Encoded protein: CASSAHGLRGVGELFF.

The V gene is TRBV7-2, the J gene TRBJ1-5; 8 bases fit TRBD1. Trimming took 1 base from V and 0 from J; bases not matched to a gene: 2. This CDR3 is 16 amino acids long. Looked up from germline, CDR1 is SGHTA and CDR2 is FQGNSA. CDR3 in amino acids: CASSLDTGGSNQPQHF. The DNA of the CDR3 is TGTGCCAGCAGCTTAGACACAGGGGGTAGCAATCAGCCCCAGCATTTT.

The chain couples TRBV6-1 to TRBJ2-2, with D possibly being TRBD1 or TRBD2 (6 bases each). CDR3 length equals 13 residues. V lost 7 bases to trimming and J lost 4 bases, with 10 bases between them. Germline V gene lookup returns CDR1 MNHNS and CDR2 SASEGT. The DNA of the CDR3 is TGTGCCAGCATTGGGGGGCTCACCGGGGAGCTGTTTTTT. Encoded protein: CASIGGLTGELFF.

This clonotype has more than one count but fewer than ten. The chain carries TRBV4-3 and TRBJ1-5, with D perhaps matching TRBD1 (6 bases). Trimming pared 0 bases from V and 7 bases from J, leaving 13 bases between. This CDR3 region has 15 residues. Germline assignment: CDR1 LGHNA and CDR2 YSLEER. The CDR3 DNA reads TGCGCCAGCAGCCAAGACTACCAGACAGGACAGCCCCAGCATTTT. This gives the protein CASSQDYQTGQPQHF.